This T cell receptor (beta chain) was identified in a study of T cell changes during pregnancy in multiple sclerosis. Per germline, CDR1 SGDLS and CDR2 YYNGEE. The CDR3 covers 13 residues. Trimming took off 0 bases at V and 2 bases at J, with 4 bases between the two ends. Data came from immunoSEQ multiplex PCR; TCRdb stores just in-frame clones and leaves some out. Of about 40,000 clones listed, 75% to 95% were seen once; the top ten hold 0.43%. This receptor was obtained from a female donor with multiple sclerosis, enrolled in a pregnancy study. The rearrangement uses TRBV9 and TRBJ2-3, with D unclear. Here the sequenced sample was CD4+ T cells from peripheral blood mononuclear cells, taken in the third trimester of pregnancy. The CDR3 here is CASSVAFTDTQYF. CDR3 in DNA: TGTGCCAGCAGCGTAGCTTTCACAGATACGCAGTATTTT. Looking up the rest from reference TRBV9 and TRBJ2-3 gives the full variable domain: DSGVTQTPKHLITATGQRVTLRCSPRSGDLSVYWYQQSLDQGLQFLIQYYNGEERAKGNILERFSAQQFPDLHSELNLSSLELGDSALYFCASSVAFTDTQYFGPGTRLTVL.